This T cell receptor beta chain is from a study of shared T cell receptors in the human thymus. Germline CDR1 reads MNHEY; CDR2 reads SMNVEV (reference sequence). V was cut by 7 bases and J by 1 base, with 15 bases left in between. This CDR3 has 15 residues. Some clones are missing from TCRdb's copy, which holds only in-frame ones; the method was immunoSEQ multiplex PCR. The table has about 660,000 clones, around 87% seen once. The same sample was also used in a study of human thymus T cells. Per that paper: Thymic and blood repertoires seemed to show skewed V and J gene use. The related literature has documented a marked overlap of thymic repertoires among unrelated individuals.

The V gene is TRBV27, the J gene TRBJ2-3; possible D gene TRBD2, 5 bases. This clonotype was obtained from a boy less than two years old with a congenital heart defect. The sequencing sample was made of thymocytes. CDR3 nucleotides: TGTGCCAGCACCTCTCTCGCGGAGGGCACAGATACGCAGTATTTT. It translates to CASTSLAEGTDTQYF.